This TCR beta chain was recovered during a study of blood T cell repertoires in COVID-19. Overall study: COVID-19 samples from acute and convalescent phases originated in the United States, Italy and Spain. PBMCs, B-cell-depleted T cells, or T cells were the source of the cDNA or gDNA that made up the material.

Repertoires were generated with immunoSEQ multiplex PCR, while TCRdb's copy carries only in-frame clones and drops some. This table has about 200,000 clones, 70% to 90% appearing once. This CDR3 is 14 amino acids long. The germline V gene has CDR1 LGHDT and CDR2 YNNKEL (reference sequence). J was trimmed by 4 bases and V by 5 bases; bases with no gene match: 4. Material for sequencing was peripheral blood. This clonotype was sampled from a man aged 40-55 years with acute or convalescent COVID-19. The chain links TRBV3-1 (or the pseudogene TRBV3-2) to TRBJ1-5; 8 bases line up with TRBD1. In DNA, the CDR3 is TGTGCCAGCAGCGGGACAGGCCCTAATCAGCCCCAGCATTTT. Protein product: CASSGTGPNQPQHF.